This TCR beta chain was sequenced during a study of early T cells in non-severe SARS-CoV-2 infection. Across the study: Chains from this unsorted whole-blood bulk RNA could not be paired. The study's findings and limits: VDJdb-based annotation leaned toward anti-spike CD8 responses and missed private and CD4 specificities.

Tagging with unique molecular identifiers was applied to individual cDNA molecules. Each CDR3 protein gets one entry after TCRdb re-called the 5' RACE reads with MiXCR. This repertoire shows some 71,000 distinct CDR3 sequences, approximately 14% found once; its top ten account for over 12%. This CDR3 is 14 amino acids long. The V gene's germline CDR1 is MDHEN and CDR2 SYDVKM. The V end was cut by 3 bases, the J end by 9 bases, with 15 bases between. This clonotype was seen many times. Antigen unknown. V and J are TRBV28 and TRBJ2-1, with D hard to call. The sequenced material came from whole blood. The clonotype originates from an adult who was a healthcare worker with PCR-confirmed SARS-CoV-2 infection or an uninfected control (not recorded which). The CDR3, as DNA: TGTGCCAGCAGTTTGCTAGATCGAGAGACTGAGCAGTTCTTC. Amino acids: CASSLLDRETEQFF.